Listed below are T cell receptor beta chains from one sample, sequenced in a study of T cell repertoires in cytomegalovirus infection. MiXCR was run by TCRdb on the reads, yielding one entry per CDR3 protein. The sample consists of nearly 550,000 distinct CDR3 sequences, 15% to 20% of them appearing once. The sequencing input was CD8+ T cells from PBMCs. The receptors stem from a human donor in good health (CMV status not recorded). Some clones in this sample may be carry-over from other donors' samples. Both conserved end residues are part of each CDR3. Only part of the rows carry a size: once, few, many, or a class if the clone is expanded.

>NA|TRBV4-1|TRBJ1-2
CASSHPFSGSYGYTF
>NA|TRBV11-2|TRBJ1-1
CASSLVQGVEAFF
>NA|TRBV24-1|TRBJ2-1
CATSDFATSYYNEQFF
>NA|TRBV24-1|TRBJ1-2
CATSDSPGAGYTF
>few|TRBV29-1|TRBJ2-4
CSVVFAAKNIQYF
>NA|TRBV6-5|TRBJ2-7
CASSRGFYRGLDEQYF
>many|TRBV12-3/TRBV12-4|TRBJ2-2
CASQREGLNTGELFF
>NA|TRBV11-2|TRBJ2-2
CASTWTSRAGELFF
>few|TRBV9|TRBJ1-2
CASSAGNREVLYGYTF
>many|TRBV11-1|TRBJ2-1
CASANSGSYNEQFF
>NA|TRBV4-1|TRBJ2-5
CASSQEVAGGPQETQYF
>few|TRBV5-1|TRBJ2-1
CASRPTSGRVFEQFF
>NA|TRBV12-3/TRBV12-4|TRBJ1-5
CASSLLSKPQHF
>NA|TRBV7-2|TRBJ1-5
CASSARDSPVGQPQHF
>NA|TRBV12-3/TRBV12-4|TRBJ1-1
CASVLIGDSEAFF
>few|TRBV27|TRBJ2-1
CASTKAGNQFF
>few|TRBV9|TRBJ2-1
CASSRGSGGSRYNEQFF
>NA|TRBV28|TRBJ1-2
CASSPEGRGYTF
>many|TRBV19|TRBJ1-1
CASSIGATEAFF
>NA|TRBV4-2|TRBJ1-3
CASSQESRDTIYF
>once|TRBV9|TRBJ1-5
CASSVEGTTQPQHF
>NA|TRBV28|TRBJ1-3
CASSSPTLEGNTIYF
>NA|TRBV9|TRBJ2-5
CASSVSGGQETQYF
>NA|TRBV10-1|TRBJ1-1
CASSEGRSATEAFF
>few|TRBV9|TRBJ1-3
CASSVEDTSGNTIYF
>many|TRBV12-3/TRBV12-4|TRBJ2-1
CASSFSSGSWNEQFF
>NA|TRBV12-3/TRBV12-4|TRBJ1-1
CASSLGTGGKYTEAFF
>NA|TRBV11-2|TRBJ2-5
CASSHWGGTQYF
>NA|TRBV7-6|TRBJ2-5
CASSPNPRGQETQYF
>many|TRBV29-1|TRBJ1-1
CSVDDPAGVDTEAFF
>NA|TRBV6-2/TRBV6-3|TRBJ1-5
CASSFGQVLDQPQHF
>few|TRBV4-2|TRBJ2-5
CASSQGLAGVDETQYF
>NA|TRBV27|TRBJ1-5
CASSLSVGSNQPQHF
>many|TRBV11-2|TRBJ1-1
CASRPARGTDTEAFF
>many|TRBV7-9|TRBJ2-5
CASSFRDSAEETQYF